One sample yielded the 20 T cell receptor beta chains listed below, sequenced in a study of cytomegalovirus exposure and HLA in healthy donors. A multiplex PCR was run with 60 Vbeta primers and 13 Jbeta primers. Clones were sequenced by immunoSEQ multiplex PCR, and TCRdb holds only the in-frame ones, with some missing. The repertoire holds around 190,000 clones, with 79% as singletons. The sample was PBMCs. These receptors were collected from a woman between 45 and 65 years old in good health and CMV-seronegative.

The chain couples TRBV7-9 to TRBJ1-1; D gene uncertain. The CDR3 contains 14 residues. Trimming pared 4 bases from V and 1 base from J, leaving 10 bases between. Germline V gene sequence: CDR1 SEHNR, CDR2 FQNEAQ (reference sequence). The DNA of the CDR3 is TGTGCCAGCAGCTCGCCGACAAAGAACACTGAAGCTTTCTTT. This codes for CASSSPTKNTEAFF.

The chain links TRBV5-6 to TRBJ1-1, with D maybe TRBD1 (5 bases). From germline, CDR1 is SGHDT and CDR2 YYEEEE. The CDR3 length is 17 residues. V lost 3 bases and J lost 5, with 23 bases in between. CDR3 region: CASSYDAFTGRGTEAFF. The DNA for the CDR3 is TGTGCCAGCAGCTACGATGCCTTTACAGGAAGGGGTACTGAAGCTTTCTTT.

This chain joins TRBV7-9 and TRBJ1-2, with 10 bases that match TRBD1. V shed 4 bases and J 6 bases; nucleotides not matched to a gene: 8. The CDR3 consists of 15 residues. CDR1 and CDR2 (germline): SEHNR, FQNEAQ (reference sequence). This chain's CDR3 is CASSWTGTGADGYTF. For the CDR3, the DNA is TGTGCCAGCAGCTGGACCGGGACAGGGGCCGATGGCTACACCTTC.

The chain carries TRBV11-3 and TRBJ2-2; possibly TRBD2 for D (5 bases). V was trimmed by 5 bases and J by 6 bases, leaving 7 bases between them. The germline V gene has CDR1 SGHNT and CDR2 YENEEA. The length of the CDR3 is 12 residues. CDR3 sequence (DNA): TGTGCCAGCAGCGGGAGAGCCGGGGAGCTGTTTTTT. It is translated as CASSGRAGELFF.

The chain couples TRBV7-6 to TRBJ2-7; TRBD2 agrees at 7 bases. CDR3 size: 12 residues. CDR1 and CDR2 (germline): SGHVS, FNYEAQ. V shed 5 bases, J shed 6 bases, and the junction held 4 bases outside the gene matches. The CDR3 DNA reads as TGTGCCAGCAGCACCCCGGGGGGCGAGCAGTACTTC. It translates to CASSTPGGEQYF.

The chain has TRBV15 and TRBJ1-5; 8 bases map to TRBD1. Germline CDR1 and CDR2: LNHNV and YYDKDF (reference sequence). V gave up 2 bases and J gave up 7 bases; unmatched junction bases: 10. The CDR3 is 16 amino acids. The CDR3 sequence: CATSRKQQGGRQPQHF. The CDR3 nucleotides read TGTGCCACCAGCAGAAAACAACAGGGGGGGAGGCAGCCCCAGCATTTT. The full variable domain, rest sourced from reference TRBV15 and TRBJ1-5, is DAMVIQNPRYQVTQFGKPVTLSCSQTLNHNVMYWYQQKSSQAPKLLFHYYDKDFNNEADTPDNFQSRRPNTSFCFLDIRSPGLGDTAMYLCATSRKQQGGRQPQHFGDGTRLSIL.

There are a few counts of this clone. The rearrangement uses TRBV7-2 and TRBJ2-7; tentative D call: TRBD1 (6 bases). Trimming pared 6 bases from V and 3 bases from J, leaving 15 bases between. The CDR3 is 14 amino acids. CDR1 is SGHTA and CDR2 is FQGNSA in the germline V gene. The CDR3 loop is CASSSGTLFYEQYF. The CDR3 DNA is TGTGCCAGCAGTTCCGGGACACTGTTCTACGAGCAGTACTTC.

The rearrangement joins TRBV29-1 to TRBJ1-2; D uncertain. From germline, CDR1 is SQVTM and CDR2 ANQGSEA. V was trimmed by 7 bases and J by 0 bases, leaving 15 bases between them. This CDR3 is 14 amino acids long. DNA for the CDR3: TGCAGCGCCCGAGGCAGCCCAGCTAACTATGGCTACACCTTC. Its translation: CSARGSPANYGYTF. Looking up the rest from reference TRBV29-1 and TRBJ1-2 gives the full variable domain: SAVISQKPSRDICQRGTSLTIQCQVDSQVTMMFWYRQQPGQSLTLIATANQGSEATYESGFVIDKFPISRPNLTFSTLTVSNMSPEDSSIYLCSARGSPANYGYTFGSGTRLTVV.

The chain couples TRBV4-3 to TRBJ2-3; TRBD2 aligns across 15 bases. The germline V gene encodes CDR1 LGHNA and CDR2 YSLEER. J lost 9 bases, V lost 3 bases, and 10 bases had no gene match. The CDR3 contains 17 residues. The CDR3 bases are TGCGCCAGCAGCCAGGGTTCGGGACTAGCGGGGGGCGAGACGCAGTATTTT. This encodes CASSQGSGLAGGETQYF.

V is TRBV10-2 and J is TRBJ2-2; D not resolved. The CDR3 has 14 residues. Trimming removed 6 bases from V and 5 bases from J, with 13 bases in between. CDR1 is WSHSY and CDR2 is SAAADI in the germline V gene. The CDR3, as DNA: TGCGCCAGCAGGAATCAGGTTAAGACCGGGGAGCTGTTTTTT. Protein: CASRNQVKTGELFF.

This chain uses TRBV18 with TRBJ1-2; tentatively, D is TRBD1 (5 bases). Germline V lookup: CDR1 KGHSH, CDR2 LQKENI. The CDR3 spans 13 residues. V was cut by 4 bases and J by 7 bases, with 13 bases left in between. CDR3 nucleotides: TGTGCCAGCTCACGAGGAGGGGCGAGTGGCTACACCTTC. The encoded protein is CASSRGGASGYTF.

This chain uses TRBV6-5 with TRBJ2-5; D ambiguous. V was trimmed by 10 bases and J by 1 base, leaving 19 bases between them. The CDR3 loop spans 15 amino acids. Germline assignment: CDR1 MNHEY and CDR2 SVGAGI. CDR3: CATNHRGGPQETQYF. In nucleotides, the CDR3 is TGTGCCACCAACCACCGTGGCGGCCCCCAAGAGACCCAGTACTTC.

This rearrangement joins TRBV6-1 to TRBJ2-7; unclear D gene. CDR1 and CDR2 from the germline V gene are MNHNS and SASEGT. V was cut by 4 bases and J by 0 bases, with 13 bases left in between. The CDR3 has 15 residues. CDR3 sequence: CASSAWAASSYEQYF. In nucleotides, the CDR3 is TGTGCCAGCAGTGCCTGGGCAGCAAGCTCCTACGAGCAGTACTTC.

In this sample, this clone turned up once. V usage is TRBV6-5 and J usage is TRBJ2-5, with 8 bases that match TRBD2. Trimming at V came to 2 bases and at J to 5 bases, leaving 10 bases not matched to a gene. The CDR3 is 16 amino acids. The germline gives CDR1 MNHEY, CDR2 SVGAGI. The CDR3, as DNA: TGTGCCAGCAGTTACAGGAGCGGGAGCCTTGGGGAGACCCAGTACTTC. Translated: CASSYRSGSLGETQYF.

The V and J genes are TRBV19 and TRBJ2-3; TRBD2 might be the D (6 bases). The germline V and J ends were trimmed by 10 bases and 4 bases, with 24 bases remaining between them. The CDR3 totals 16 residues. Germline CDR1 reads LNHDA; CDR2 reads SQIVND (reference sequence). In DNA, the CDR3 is TGTGCCACCAGGACCCGTGGTGGGGGGAAATCAGATACGCAGTATTTT. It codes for CATRTRGGGKSDTQYF.

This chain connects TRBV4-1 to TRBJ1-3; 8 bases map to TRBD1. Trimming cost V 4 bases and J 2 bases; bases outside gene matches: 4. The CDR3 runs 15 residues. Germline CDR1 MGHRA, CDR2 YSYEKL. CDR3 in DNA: TGCGCCAGCAGCCTCGGACAGGGCGCTGGAAACACCATATATTTT. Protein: CASSLGQGAGNTIYF.

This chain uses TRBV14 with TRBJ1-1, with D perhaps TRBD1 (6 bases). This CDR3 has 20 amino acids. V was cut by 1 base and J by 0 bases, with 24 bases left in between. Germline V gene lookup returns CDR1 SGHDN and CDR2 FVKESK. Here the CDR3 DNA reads TGTGCCAGCAGCCAAGGGATATCAACTAGGGGGTCGGGCATGAACACTGAAGCTTTCTTT. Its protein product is CASSQGISTRGSGMNTEAFF.

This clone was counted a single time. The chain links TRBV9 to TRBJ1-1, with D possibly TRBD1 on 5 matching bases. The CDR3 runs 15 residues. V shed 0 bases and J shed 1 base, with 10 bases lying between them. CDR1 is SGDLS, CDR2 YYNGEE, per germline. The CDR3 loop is CASSVGGRANTEAFF. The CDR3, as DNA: TGTGCCAGCAGCGTAGGGGGCAGGGCGAACACTGAAGCTTTCTTT.

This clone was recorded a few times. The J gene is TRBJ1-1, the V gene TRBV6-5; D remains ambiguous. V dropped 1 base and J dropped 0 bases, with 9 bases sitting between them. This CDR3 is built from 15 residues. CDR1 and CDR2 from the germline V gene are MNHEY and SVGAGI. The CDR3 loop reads CASSYLESMNTEAFF. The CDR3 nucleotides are TGTGCCAGCAGTTACTTAGAGAGCATGAACACTGAAGCTTTCTTT.

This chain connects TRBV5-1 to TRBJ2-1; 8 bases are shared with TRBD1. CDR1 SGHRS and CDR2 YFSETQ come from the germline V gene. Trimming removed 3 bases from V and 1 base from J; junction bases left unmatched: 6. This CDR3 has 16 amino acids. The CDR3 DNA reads TGCGCCAGCAGCTCCGTGACAGGGGAGTCCTACAATGAGCAGTTCTTC. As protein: CASSSVTGESYNEQFF.